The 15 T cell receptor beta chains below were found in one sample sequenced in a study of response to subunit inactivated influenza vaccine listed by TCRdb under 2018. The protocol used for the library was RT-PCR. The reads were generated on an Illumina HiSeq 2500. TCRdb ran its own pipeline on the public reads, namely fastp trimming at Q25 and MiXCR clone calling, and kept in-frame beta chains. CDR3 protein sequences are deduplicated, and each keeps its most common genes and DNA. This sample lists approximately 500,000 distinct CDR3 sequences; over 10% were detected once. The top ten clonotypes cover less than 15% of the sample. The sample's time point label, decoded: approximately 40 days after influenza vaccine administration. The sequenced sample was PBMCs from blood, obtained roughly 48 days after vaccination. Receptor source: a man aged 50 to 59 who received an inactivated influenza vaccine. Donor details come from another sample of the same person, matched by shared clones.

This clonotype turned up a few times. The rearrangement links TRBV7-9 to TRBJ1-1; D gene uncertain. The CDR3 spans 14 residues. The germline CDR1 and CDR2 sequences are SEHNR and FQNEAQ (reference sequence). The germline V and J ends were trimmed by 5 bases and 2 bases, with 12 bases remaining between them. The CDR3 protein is CASSPNWANTEAFF. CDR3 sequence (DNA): TGTGCCAGCAGCCCAAACTGGGCTAACACTGAAGCTTTCTTT.

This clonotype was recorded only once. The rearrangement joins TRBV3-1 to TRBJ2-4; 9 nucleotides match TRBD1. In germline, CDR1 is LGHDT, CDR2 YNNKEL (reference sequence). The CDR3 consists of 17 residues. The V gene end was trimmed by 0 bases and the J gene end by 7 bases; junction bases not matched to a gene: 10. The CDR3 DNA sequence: TGTGCCAGCAGCCAAGATCGGGACAGGGAAATTACGAACATTCAGTACTTC. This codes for CASSQDRDREITNIQYF.

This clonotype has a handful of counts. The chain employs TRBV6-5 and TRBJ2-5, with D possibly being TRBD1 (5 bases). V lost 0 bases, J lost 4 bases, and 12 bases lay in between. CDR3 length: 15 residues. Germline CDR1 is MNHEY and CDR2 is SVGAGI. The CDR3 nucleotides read TGTGCCAGCAGTTACTCCCCAGGGTTGGTAGAGACCCAGTACTTC. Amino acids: CASSYSPGLVETQYF.

CDR3 region: CASNVQGVTDTQYF. CDR3 sequence (DNA): TGTGCCAGCAACGTACAGGGAGTGACAGATACGCAGTATTTT. V and J are TRBV2 and TRBJ2-3; D may be TRBD1 (6 bases). The CDR3 covers 14 residues. The V and J ends lost 7 bases and 3 bases respectively, with 14 bases between them. Germline V CDR1 and CDR2: SNHLY, FYNNEI.

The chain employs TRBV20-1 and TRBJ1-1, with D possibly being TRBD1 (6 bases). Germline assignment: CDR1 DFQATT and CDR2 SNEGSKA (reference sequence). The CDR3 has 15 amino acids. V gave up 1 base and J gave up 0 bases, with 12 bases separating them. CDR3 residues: CSARGTDILNTEAFF. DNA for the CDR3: TGCAGTGCTAGAGGGACAGATATCTTGAACACTGAAGCTTTCTTT.

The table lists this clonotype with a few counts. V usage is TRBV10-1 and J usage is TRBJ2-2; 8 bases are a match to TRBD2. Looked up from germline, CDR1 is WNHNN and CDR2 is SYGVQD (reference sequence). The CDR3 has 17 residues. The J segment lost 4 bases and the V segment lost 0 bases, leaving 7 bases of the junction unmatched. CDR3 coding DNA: TGCGCCAGCAGTGAGTCAGGGACTAGTAGAGCCACCGGGGAGCTGTTTTTT. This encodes CASSESGTSRATGELFF.

DNA of the CDR3: TGTGCCAGCAGTCAGCTTGTCGGGGAGACCCAGTACTTC. Its protein is CASSQLVGETQYF. The chain links TRBV6-1 to TRBJ2-5; no firm D call. Trimming removed 5 bases from V and 5 bases from J, with 12 bases in between. The germline V gene has CDR1 MNHNS and CDR2 SASEGT. This CDR3 comprises 13 residues.

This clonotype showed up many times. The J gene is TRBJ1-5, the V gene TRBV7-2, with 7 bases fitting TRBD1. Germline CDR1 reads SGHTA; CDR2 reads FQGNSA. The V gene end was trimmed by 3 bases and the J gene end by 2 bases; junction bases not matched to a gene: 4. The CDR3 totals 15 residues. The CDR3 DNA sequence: TGTGCCAGCAGCTTGGGGACAGACCGCAATCAGCCCCAGCATTTT. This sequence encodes CASSLGTDRNQPQHF.

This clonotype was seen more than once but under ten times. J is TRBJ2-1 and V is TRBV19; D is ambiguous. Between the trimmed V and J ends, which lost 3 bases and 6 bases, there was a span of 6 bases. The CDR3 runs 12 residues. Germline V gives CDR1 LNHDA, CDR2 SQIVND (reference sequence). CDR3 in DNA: TGTGCCAGTAGTATTATCAGCAATGAGCAGTTCTTC. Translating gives CASSIISNEQFF.

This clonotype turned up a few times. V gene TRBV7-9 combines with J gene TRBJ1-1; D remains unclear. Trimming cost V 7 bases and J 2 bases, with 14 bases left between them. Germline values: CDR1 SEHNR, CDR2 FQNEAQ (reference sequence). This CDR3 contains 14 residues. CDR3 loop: CASTGGPGNTEAFF. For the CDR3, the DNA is TGTGCCAGCACCGGCGGGCCGGGAAACACTGAAGCTTTCTTT.

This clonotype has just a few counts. This chain's CDR3 is CASSVFHNEQFF. The CDR3 DNA reads TGTGCCAGCAGCGTTTTCCACAATGAGCAGTTCTTC. The gene calls are TRBV9 and TRBJ2-1; D call uncertain. V was pared by 2 bases and J by 5 bases, with 5 bases between. Per germline, CDR1 SGDLS and CDR2 YYNGEE. CDR3 size: 12 residues.

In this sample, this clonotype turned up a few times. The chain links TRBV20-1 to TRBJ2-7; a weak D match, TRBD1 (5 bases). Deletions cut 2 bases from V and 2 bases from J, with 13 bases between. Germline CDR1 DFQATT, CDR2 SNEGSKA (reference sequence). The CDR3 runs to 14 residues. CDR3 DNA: TGCAGTGCTAGATGGGGCGCAGCCACCTACGAGCAGTACTTC. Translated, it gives CSARWGAATYEQYF.

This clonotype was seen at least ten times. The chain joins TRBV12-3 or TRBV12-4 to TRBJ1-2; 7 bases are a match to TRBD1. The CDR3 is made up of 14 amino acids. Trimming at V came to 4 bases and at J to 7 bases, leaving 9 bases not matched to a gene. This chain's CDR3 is CASSSRTGGFGYTF. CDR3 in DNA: TGTGCCAGCAGTTCCCGGACAGGAGGTTTTGGCTACACCTTC.

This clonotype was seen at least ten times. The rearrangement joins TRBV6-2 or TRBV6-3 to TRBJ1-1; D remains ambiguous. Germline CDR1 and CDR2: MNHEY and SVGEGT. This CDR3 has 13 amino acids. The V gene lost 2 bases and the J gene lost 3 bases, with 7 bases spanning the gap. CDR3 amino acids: CASSYRRHTEAFF. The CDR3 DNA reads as TGTGCCAGCAGTTACCGAAGACACACTGAAGCTTTCTTT.

In DNA form, the CDR3 reads TGCGCCAGCAGCTTGGCCGGACAGATCGAAAACATTCAGTACTTC. Amino acids: CASSLAGQIENIQYF. V gene TRBV5-1 combines with J gene TRBJ2-4; perhaps TRBD1 as D (6 bases). The CDR3 is 15 residues long. The V and J ends lost 0 bases and 5 bases respectively, with 12 bases between them. Germline V gives CDR1 SGHRS, CDR2 YFSETQ.